This TCR beta chain was sequenced during a study of blood T cells in healthy people across ages. This CDR3 is 14 amino acids long. Between the trimmed V and J ends, which lost 4 bases and 9 bases, there was a span of 16 bases. PCR was performed a second time for about 6 to 11 cycles using a sample-barcoded 5' primer and a J-beta primer mix. TCRdb used MiXCR to reprocess the 5' RACE reads, holding one entry per CDR3 protein. The sample carries some 920,000 distinct CDR3 sequences, 45% to 60% recorded once. The rearrangement links TRBV12-3 or TRBV12-4 to TRBJ1-5, with D unresolved. This TCR derives from a woman aged 55-70 years in good health. The source material was blood. The chain's CDR3 is CASSSDLQFRPQHF. In nucleotides, the CDR3 is TGTGCCAGCAGTTCCGATCTACAGTTTCGGCCCCAGCATTTT.